What follows is one T cell receptor beta chain and its context. The sample originates from a study of control samples from healthy donors and cancer patients. Profiled with immunoSEQ multiplex PCR; TCRdb holds only in-frame clones, not every one. The data hold approximately 68,000 clones, with 75% to 85% observed a single time. CDR3 length equals 15 residues. The germline CDR1 and CDR2 sequences are SGDLS and YYNGEE. V dropped 2 bases and J dropped 7; count of bases not matched to a gene: 4. This sequence joins TRBV9 and TRBJ1-6; 9 nucleotides align to TRBD1. The receptor was isolated from a man between 60 and 70 years old in good health. Sample: blood. CDR3 coding DNA: TGTGCCAGCAGCGTGTTCGGGACAGGGAATTCACCCCTCCACTTT. This gives the protein CASSVFGTGNSPLHF.